One and the same sample provided the 25 T cell receptor beta chains below, sequenced in a study of molecular identifiers for immune sequencing clone quantification. TCRdb itself ran the PCR reads through MiXCR, one entry per CDR3 protein. The sample holds approximately 500,000 distinct CDR3 sequences, about a quarter seen once. The sequenced sample consisted of naive CD8+ T cells from blood, with Jurkat cell RNA spiked in. The subset was: FACS-sorted CD8+CD4-CCR7+CD45RA+ naive T cells. The origin of the receptors is a human donor in good health. Some libraries in this study had Jurkat cell RNA spiked in.

This clonotype was detected ten times or more. The V and J genes are TRBV19 and TRBJ1-5; TRBD1 agrees at 7 bases. V dropped 2 bases and J dropped 5; count of bases not matched to a gene: 6. The CDR3 has 15 residues. Germline lookup yields CDR1 LNHDA and CDR2 SQIVND (reference sequence). The CDR3 DNA is TGTGCCAGTAGTATATTCCAGGGGGGAGATCAGCCCCAGCATTTT. Translated, it gives CASSIFQGGDQPQHF.

This clonotype was counted a few times. CDR3 sequence reads: CASSILAGGPGNEQFF. CDR3 in DNA: TGCGCCAGCAGCATTTTAGCGGGAGGGCCGGGGAATGAGCAGTTCTTC. The V call is TRBV5-1, the J call TRBJ2-1; 11 bases match TRBD2. Trimming took 4 bases from V and 7 from J; bases not matched to a gene: 10. Per the germline V gene, CDR1 is SGHRS and CDR2 is YFSETQ. CDR3 length equals 16 residues.

As concerns this clonotype: A read error may be the cause here, since a much bigger clone is one base away. The chain joins TRBV6-5 to TRBJ2-3; D is uncertain. Per the germline V gene, CDR1 is MNHEY and CDR2 is SVGAGI. The CDR3 runs 16 residues. Trimming pared 6 bases from V and 1 base from J, leaving 17 bases between. CDR3 sequence: CASSPLASARTDTQYF. CDR3 in DNA: TGTGCCAGCAGCCCCCTGGCATCGGCCCGCACAGATACGCAGTATTTT.

This chain joins TRBV13 and TRBJ2-2; TRBD2 might be the D (6 bases). The CDR3 extends over 16 amino acids. V lost 5 bases to trimming and J lost 4 bases, with 17 bases between them. Per the germline V gene, CDR1 is PRHDT and CDR2 is FYEKMQ (reference sequence). The CDR3 nucleotides are TGTGCCAGCAGCACCACCGGGACTCCCTCCACCGGGGAGCTGTTTTTT. It codes for CASSTTGTPSTGELFF.

A note on this clonotype: The germline gene is not matched at one end of the junction; a read error may be the cause. V is TRBV5-3 and J is TRBJ2-7; D possibly matches TRBD1 or TRBD2 (6 bases each). TRBV5-3 is known as an ORF, though its function is uncertain. This CDR3 region has 16 residues. CDR3 sequence: CASSLWGAEPPYEQYF. The CDR3 DNA sequence: TGTGCCAGCAGCTTGTGGGGGGCAGAACCTCCCTACGAGCAGTACTTC.

The rearrangement links TRBV2 to TRBJ2-7; 9 bases align to TRBD2. Germline lookup yields CDR1 SNHLY and CDR2 FYNNEI. The CDR3 spans 13 residues. With 10 bases clipped from V and 2 bases from J, the junction kept 6 bases outside the gene matches. Here the CDR3 DNA reads TGTGCCACCGAGCGGGGGGTTACCTACGAGCAGTACTTC. Amino acids: CATERGVTYEQYF.

This clonotype was seen many times. The V and J genes are TRBV7-2 and TRBJ2-3, with 11 positions matching TRBD2. CDR1 is SGHTA and CDR2 is FQGNSA in the germline V gene. V shed 5 bases, J shed 6 bases, and the junction held 13 bases outside the gene matches. This CDR3 is 17 amino acids long. CDR3 amino acids: CASSPFVAGGPFDTQYF. The CDR3 region has the DNA TGTGCCAGCAGCCCGTTCGTAGCGGGGGGGCCATTTGATACGCAGTATTTT.

This chain uses TRBV16 with TRBJ1-1; 9 bases align to TRBD1. The germline CDR1 and CDR2 sequences are KGHSY and FQNENV. The CDR3 spans 15 residues. Losses at the gene ends were 4 bases for V and 2 bases for J; bases not matched to a gene: 5. The chain's CDR3 is CASSPLDRGNTEAFF. The CDR3 DNA reads as TGTGCCAGCAGCCCTCTGGACAGGGGCAACACTGAAGCTTTCTTT. The complete variable domain, with remaining parts taken from reference TRBV16 and TRBJ1-1, reads GEEVAQTPKHLVRGEGQKAKLYCAPIKGHSYVFWYQQVLKNEFKFLISFQNENVFDETGMPKERFSAKCLPNSPCSLEIQATKLEDSAVYFCASSPLDRGNTEAFFGQGTRLTVV.

As to this clonotype: This may stem from a read error, because a much larger clone lies one nucleotide away. V and J are TRBV7-9 and TRBJ2-7; D ambiguous. Germline V lookup: CDR1 SEHNR, CDR2 FQNEAQ (reference sequence). The CDR3 runs 13 residues. Deletions cut 1 base from V and 6 bases from J, with 10 bases between. The DNA for the CDR3 is TGTGCCAGCAGCTTAGTGACGGGTTGCGAGCAGTACTTC. This codes for CASSLVTGCEQYF.

The chain is built from TRBV13 and TRBJ2-3; tentative D call: TRBD2 (6 bases). The CDR3 totals 13 residues. Trimming removed 3 bases at V and 6 bases at J, with 10 bases between. The germline V gene has CDR1 PRHDT and CDR2 FYEKMQ (reference sequence). This chain's CDR3 is CASSLTREDTQYF. Here the CDR3 DNA reads TGTGCCAGCAGCTTGACTAGAGAGGATACGCAGTATTTT.

This chain connects TRBV29-1 to TRBJ1-2; D perhaps matches TRBD1 (6 bases). Germline V gene data show CDR1 as SQVTM and CDR2 as ANQGSEA. Trimming cost V 5 bases and J 10 bases, with 17 bases left between them. The length of the CDR3 is 12 residues. Here the CDR3 reads CSVSGGQDAYTF. For the CDR3, the DNA is TGCAGCGTTTCCGGGGGCCAGGACGCCTACACCTTC. Variable domain in full (rest from reference TRBV29-1 and TRBJ1-2): SAVISQKPSRDICQRGTSLTIQCQVDSQVTMMFWYRQQPGQSLTLIATANQGSEATYESGFVIDKFPISRPNLTFSTLTVSNMSPEDSSIYLCSVSGGQDAYTFGSGTRLTVV.

In this sample, this clonotype turned up a few times. The chain joins TRBV7-2 to TRBJ2-5; TRBD1 agrees at 7 bases. J gave up 0 bases and V 7 bases, and 11 bases lay outside the gene matches. CDR1 is SGHTA, CDR2 FQGNSA, per germline. The CDR3 contains 16 residues. The CDR3: CASTRSDRLYQETQYF. CDR3 sequence (DNA): TGTGCCAGCACTCGATCGGACAGGCTGTACCAAGAGACCCAGTACTTC.

This clonotype was counted at least ten times. The gene calls are TRBV29-1 and TRBJ2-1; TRBD2 agrees at 8 bases. CDR1 SQVTM and CDR2 ANQGSEA come from the germline V gene. Trimming at V came to 5 bases and at J to 7 bases, leaving 4 bases not matched to a gene. CDR3 length: 12 amino acids. The CDR3, as DNA: TGCAGCGTTACTAGCGGCCGGAATGAGCAGTTCTTC. Translated: CSVTSGRNEQFF.

This clonotype was observed a few times. The chain carries TRBV27 and TRBJ2-2, with D possibly being TRBD1 or TRBD2 (5 bases each). The CDR3 is 15 amino acids. The germline V gene has CDR1 MNHEY and CDR2 SMNVEV (reference sequence). V lost 3 bases and J 3 bases, leaving 11 bases between the germline ends. CDR3 in amino acids: CASSFRGGYTGELFF. In DNA form, the CDR3 reads TGTGCCAGCAGTTTCCGGGGCGGGTACACCGGGGAGCTGTTTTTT.

This clonotype appeared many times. The chain has TRBV7-9 and TRBJ1-1; possible D gene TRBD1, 6 bases. The ends were cut back, 1 base at V and 5 bases at J, with 17 bases in the middle. Per germline, CDR1 SEHNR and CDR2 FQNEAQ (reference sequence). The CDR3 length is 16 residues. This CDR3 reads CASSLVPGALGTEAFF. CDR3 DNA: TGTGCCAGCAGCTTAGTCCCGGGGGCGCTGGGAACTGAAGCTTTCTTT.

A remark on this clonotype: A read error may account for a junction end that differs from germline. V gene TRBV20-1 combines with J gene TRBJ1-1, with a weak D call TRBD1 (5 bases). The CDR3 is made up of 14 amino acids. The V gene's germline CDR1 is DFQATT and CDR2 SNEGSKA (reference sequence). Here the CDR3 DNA reads TGCAGTGCACCGCAACCGGGGGTGAAGACTGAAGCTTTCTTT. It is translated as CSAPQPGVKTEAFF.

Concerning this clonotype itself: The conserved phenylalanine or tryptophan is not found at the CDR3 terminus, so this likely reflects a read error. V and J are TRBV7-2 and TRBJ2-7; 7 bases agree with TRBD1. V shed 5 bases, J shed 2 bases, and the junction held 6 bases outside the gene matches. Germline CDR1 is SGHTA and CDR2 is FQGNSA. The CDR3 consists of 14 residues. The CDR3 loop is CASSGDRTPYEQYI. In nucleotides, the CDR3 is TGTGCCAGCAGCGGGGACAGAACACCCTACGAGCAGTACATC.

Note on this clonotype: One junction end does not reproduce the germline sequence, and a read error may be involved. V is TRBV13 and J is TRBJ1-1; D is unresolved. The V gene's germline CDR1 is PRHDT and CDR2 FYEKMQ (reference sequence). The CDR3 runs to 12 residues. CDR3 loop: CASSWANTGAFF. The CDR3 bases are TGTGCCAGCAGCTGGGCGAACACTGGAGCTTTCTTT. Full variable domain (rest looked up from reference TRBV13 and TRBJ1-1): AAGVIQSPRHLIKEKRETATLKCYPIPRHDTVYWYQQGPGQDPQFLISFYEKMQSDKGSIPDRFSAQQFSDYHSELNMSSLELGDSALYFCASSWANTGAFFGQGTRLTVV.

There are a few counts of this clonotype. The CDR3 reads CASTPSRTDYTGELFF. The CDR3 bases are TGCGCCAGCACCCCGTCCAGGACAGACTACACCGGGGAGCTGTTTTTT. The chain joins TRBV5-1 to TRBJ2-2; maybe TRBD1 (6 bases). The CDR3 runs to 16 residues. Germline assignment: CDR1 SGHRS and CDR2 YFSETQ. Trimming took off 6 bases at V and 3 bases at J, with 18 bases between the two ends.

Comment on this clonotype: The conserved phenylalanine or tryptophan normally closing the CDR3 is absent here, so this likely arose from a read error. J is TRBJ2-5 and V is TRBV19, with a tentative D call TRBD1 (6 bases). The CDR3 totals 13 residues. Germline V gene data show CDR1 as LNHDA and CDR2 as SQIVND (reference sequence). Deletions cut 3 bases from V and 5 bases from J, with 10 bases between. CDR3 region: CASSISGAETQYY. Written as DNA, the CDR3 is TGTGCCAGTAGTATTTCAGGGGCTGAGACCCAGTACTAC.

The chain links TRBV29-1 to TRBJ2-7; D is ambiguous. CDR1 and CDR2 (germline): SQVTM, ANQGSEA. V was cut by 6 bases and J by 3 bases, with 15 bases left in between. This CDR3 is built from 13 residues. The CDR3 DNA sequence: TGCAGCGTAAGGTTAGGTCCGAACTACGAGCAGTACTTC. It encodes CSVRLGPNYEQYF.

This sequence joins TRBV7-2 and TRBJ2-7; 9 nucleotides match TRBD2. The CDR3 spans 13 residues. With 5 bases clipped from V and 7 bases from J, the junction kept 6 bases outside the gene matches. Germline V gives CDR1 SGHTA, CDR2 FQGNSA. The CDR3 sequence: CASSHLAGREQYF. For the CDR3, the DNA is TGTGCCAGCAGCCATCTAGCGGGGAGGGAGCAGTACTTC.

This clonotype has a count of ten or more. In nucleotides, the CDR3 is TGCAGTGCTAGAGATTCAGGGGAGGAGACCCAGTACTTC. It yields the protein CSARDSGEETQYF. The V call is TRBV20-1, the J call TRBJ2-5; D possibly corresponds to TRBD1 (6 bases). Germline V gene sequence: CDR1 DFQATT, CDR2 SNEGSKA (reference sequence). CDR3 length equals 13 residues. V dropped 0 bases and J dropped 5 bases, with 10 bases sitting between them.

This clonotype appeared many times. The chain joins TRBV14 to TRBJ2-3, with a weak D call TRBD2 (6 bases). Germline-derived CDR1 and CDR2 are SGHDN and FVKESK. Trimming stripped 1 base from V and 6 bases from J, with 14 bases between. This CDR3 spans 15 amino acids. CDR3 sequence reads: CASSQVVSSGDTQYF. CDR3 nucleotides: TGTGCCAGCAGCCAAGTAGTATCGAGCGGGGATACGCAGTATTTT. Full variable domain (missing parts from reference TRBV14 and TRBJ2-3): EAGVTQFPSHSVIEKGQTVTLRCDPISGHDNLYWYRRVMGKEIKFLLHFVKESKQDESGMPNNRFLAERTGGTYSTLKVQPAELEDSGVYFCASSQVVSSGDTQYFGPGTRLTVL.

The table lists this clonotype with many counts. This chain links TRBV7-9 with TRBJ1-1, with 7 bases fitting TRBD1. This CDR3 is built from 12 residues. Trimming cost V 10 bases and J 4 bases; bases outside gene matches: 6. In germline, CDR1 is SEHNR, CDR2 FQNEAQ (reference sequence). CDR3 protein: CAINPGGTEAFF. The CDR3, as DNA: TGTGCCATCAACCCAGGGGGCACTGAAGCTTTCTTT.